This TCR beta chain was sequenced during a study of neurological immune-mediated disorders. Sequencing of 15-18 subjects in each run yielded over 200 million TCR-beta sequences. TCRdb re-called the 5' RACE reads with MiXCR, one entry per CDR3 protein. The sample comprises approximately 16,000 distinct CDR3 sequences, roughly 21% of which are singletons, and about 23% rests with the top ten. This clonotype was recorded at least ten times. The antigen remains unidentified. Serving as healthy controls were blood bank volunteers based in Maryland, USA. Stored at -80 C, 2 million PBMCs were the source of the unsorted libraries. Whole-study results and caveats: In HTLV-1-associated myelopathy, TCR clonal expansion was greatest, and in multiple sclerosis it was least, below healthy controls.

CDR3 length: 14 amino acids. V was pared by 0 bases and J by 5 bases, with 8 bases between. Germline CDR1 reads KGHSH; CDR2 reads LQKENI. The specimen sequenced was PBMCs. The chain carries TRBV18 and TRBJ2-1; no clear D. The sequence derives from a man aged 50-59 years in good health. The CDR3 DNA reads as TGTGCCAGCTCACCACCGCCCGTAAACAATGAGCAGTTCTTC. It translates to CASSPPPVNNEQFF.